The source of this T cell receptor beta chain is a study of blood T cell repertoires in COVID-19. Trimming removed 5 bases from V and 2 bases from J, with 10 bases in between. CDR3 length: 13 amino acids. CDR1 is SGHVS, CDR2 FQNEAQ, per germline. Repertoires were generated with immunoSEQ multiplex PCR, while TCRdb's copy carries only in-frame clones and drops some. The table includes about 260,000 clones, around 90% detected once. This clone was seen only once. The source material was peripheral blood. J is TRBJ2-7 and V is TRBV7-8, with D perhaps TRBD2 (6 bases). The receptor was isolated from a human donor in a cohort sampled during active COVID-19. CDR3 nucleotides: TGTGCCAGCAGCCTATCGGGGGCCTACGAGCAGTACTTC. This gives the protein CASSLSGAYEQYF. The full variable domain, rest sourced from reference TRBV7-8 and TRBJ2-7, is GAGVSQSPRYKVAKRGQDVALRCDPISGHVSLFWYQQALGQGPEFLTYFQNEAQLDKSGLPSDRFFAERPEGSVSTLKIQRTQQEDSAVYLCASSLSGAYEQYFGPGTRLTVT.